This T cell receptor (beta chain) was documented in a study of identical twins. Whole-study findings and limits: Beta out-of-frame sequences displayed a weaker excess of sharing between twins.

Per the germline V gene, CDR1 is LGHDT and CDR2 is YNNKEL (reference sequence). V lost 0 bases and J lost 1, with 13 bases in between. This CDR3 region has 17 residues. Turning to this clonotype: The target antigen is unknown.

A single record per CDR3 protein comes from TCRdb applying MiXCR to the 5' RACE reads. This table holds about 530,000 distinct CDR3 sequences, 20% to 25% found once. Each donor (without exception) was a healthy Caucasian. The same data also contributed to another study, on yellow fever vaccine responses in identical twins.

The specimen sequenced was CD4+ T cells sorted from blood. The TCR sequence derives from a woman aged 18-29 years in good health. J is TRBJ2-1 and V is TRBV3-1; D may be TRBD2 (7 bases). CDR3 bases: TGTGCCAGCAGCCAAGATTACGGGGGGACATCCTACAATGAGCAGTTCTTC. This translates into CASSQDYGGTSYNEQFF.